This TCR beta chain derives from a study of T cells after yellow fever vaccination. Findings and caveats of the study: Contamination of FACS-sorted repertoires by abundant clonotypes from the bulk population could occur. Clones from primary vaccination mostly reappeared after the booster (around 96% CD4, less than 90% CD8).

TCRdb re-derived calls from the 5' RACE reads in MiXCR, one entry per CDR3 protein. The sample has about 240,000 distinct CDR3 sequences, roughly 7.2% seen once. About this clonotype: Its antigen is still unknown.

The sequencing here drew on CD4+ T cells sorted from PBMCs, taken 15 days after the yellow fever booster vaccination. The sequence was obtained from a man aged 25-40 years who received the YFV17D yellow fever vaccine.

CDR3 sequence: CASSPRTGAALEQYF. In DNA, the CDR3 is TGTGCCAGCTCACCCCGGACAGGGGCCGCTCTCGAGCAGTACTTC. The J gene is TRBJ2-7, the V gene TRBV18; 9 positions match TRBD1. The CDR3 spans 15 residues. Germline V gene lookup returns CDR1 KGHSH and CDR2 LQKENI. Trimming cost V 3 bases and J 6 bases; bases outside gene matches: 9.